This T cell receptor beta chain was sequenced during a study of blood T cell repertoires in COVID-19. In the study overall: Spain, Italy and the United States supplied samples that represented acute and convalescent COVID-19. PBMCs, B-cell-depleted T cells, or T cells were the source of the cDNA or gDNA that made up the material.

Profiling relied on immunoSEQ multiplex PCR, and the TCRdb table lists in-frame clones only, not all of them. Found here are a few hundred thousand clones, 70% to 90% of them singletons; the top ten hold just over 6.5%. Study members were between about 18 and 95 years old and lived in 20 to 30 US regions. Clinical histories supplied by participants themselves formed the basis of cohort assignment. The CDR3 length is 12 residues. The V and J ends lost 8 bases and 3 bases respectively, with 10 bases between them. Germline V lookup: CDR1 MDHEN, CDR2 SYDVKM. The sequence was obtained from a woman between 45 and 60 years old who had been exposed to COVID-19. V usage is TRBV28 and J usage is TRBJ1-1; D unresolved. Sequences were obtained from PBMCs or T cells enriched from blood (not recorded which). The CDR3 DNA sequence: TGTGCCAGCGGGCAGAGACACACTGAAGCTTTCTTT. Translating it yields CASGQRHTEAFF.